This paragraph reports one T cell receptor beta chain. Its recognized antigen is unknown. Base qualities are not recorded, but no much larger clone differs from it by a single base. These data are taken from a study of long-term antiretroviral therapy in people with HIV (dated by TCRdb to 2021 to 2024). At the level of the whole study: The earliest samples were collected approximately a decade before the 2015 WHO recommendation for immediate ART, a period when ART was typically delayed until CD4 counts fell. Test extractions of a monoclonal T-cell line alongside a few dozen polyclonal samples showed no cross-contamination during QIAcube processing. Among the 30 to 35 participants with HIV, eleven were female. From some 30 adults with confirmed HIV infection, the cohort provided roughly 200 cryopreserved PBMC samples, gathered serially across a mean of about six years (range 1-12). A retrospective serial study tested whether ART initiation and durable HIV suppression were associated with changes in peripheral blood TRB repertoire composition and diversity. The research as a whole found: Samples dated from about 2003 to 2018, and the ART regimens used may be less effective than current ones. Inferences about post-ART repertoire changes are limited because no data were available on ART adherence, viral resistance or therapy changes. A significant increase in TRB diversity was found to be associated with ART initiation, although TRB diversity was observed to remain significantly below that of transplant donor controls even after long-term ART. Because cell numbers in pre-ART samples were limited, unsorted PBMC were profiled instead of sorted CD4+ and CD8+ T cells. Owing to limited PBMC availability, only the TCR beta chain was sequenced, without alpha chain pairing. Compared with controls, HIV repertoires had narrower CDR3 length ranges, and the network structure pointed to an antigen-experienced repertoire that shifted only slightly toward naive after ART. Expanded TRB clones identified before ART initiation dominated the repertoire across all time points, though the dominance fluctuated and decreased in many PLHIV after ART.

Sequencing of the TRB variable region was done with the immunoSEQ hsTCRB v3.0 assay at survey level resolution. A depth of about 40,000-50,000 T-cell genomes per sample was targeted for TRB sequencing. TRB libraries were pooled and sequenced on an Illumina MiSeq using a v3 150-cycle kit. The original methods were these. Repertoire analysis was run in R within a reproducible Nextflow workflow that covered QC, data transformation and analysis. LymphoSeq2, an R package for AIRR-Seq data exploration, was used to implement custom analyses. Four samples that yielded fewer than 5000 total TRB sequences were excluded, so that some 190 HIV repertoires were analyzed. Of the 180 to 200 retained HIV repertoires, 59 were collected before and around 130 after ART initiation. Each repertoire was downsampled to 5000 TRB nucleotide sequences, and summary statistics were averaged across 100 downsampling iterations. The analysis kept only TRB sequences whose CDR3 regions were at least seven amino acids long. A Shannon entropy-derived clonality score and the Gini coefficient were used to measure diversity. In the repertoire networks, any two of the top 5000 CDR3 amino acid sequences were connected whenever the two sequences differed by an edit distance of one. For TRB CDR3 amino acid sequences, antigen specificity groups and MHC restriction were predicted with GLIPH2. CDR3 amino acid sequences were matched against VDJdb and McPAS-TCR to flag known CMV, EBV, HIV or tissue antigen associations. Pre-ART, post-ART and control groups were compared with Wilcoxon signed-rank tests and Holm-Bonferroni correction. In TCRdb, the immuneACCESS table is reduced to in-frame sequences with V and J assigned. These tables do not hold every clone; where another copy was compared, an unresolved V gene accounts for under half, and the others remain unexplained. V, J and clone size reflect that table, while D and trimming were determined from the DNA. This sample gives 30,000 to 50,000 clones in total; approximately 86% of them show up just once. In total, the top ten clones hold about 4% of the sample.

Participants were included only if at least one PBMC sample before ART initiation and at least two post-ART samples were available. Every participant with HIV received treatment in the United States of America. Before DNA extraction, cryopreserved samples of roughly 0.9-10 million PBMC were thawed and then washed. At the time of the earliest PBMC sample, participants with HIV were aged between 23 and 54 years. PBMC samples were contributed by each participant from 1-4 timepoints before ART initiation and 2-8 timepoints after ART initiation, with a median of 7 samples. For every participant, serial HIV viral load, CD4+ T-cell count, ART history and demographic data were obtained. Genomic DNA was extracted from unsorted PBMC with a Qiagen kit on a QIAcube, with processing performed in batches of 12 samples. The material was unsorted PBMCs, obtained just before starting antiretroviral therapy. The sequence came from a woman aged 18-29 years with HIV.

The DNA sequence is TGCGCCAGCAGTGAGTCAGGCCCTTTAGCGGGAGGACCGCGCACAGATACGCAGTATTTT. Its protein product is CASSESGPLAGGPRTDTQYF. Here the chain combines TRBV10-2 and TRBJ2-3, and TRBD2 aligns with 10 junction nucleotides. From a lookup of the germline V gene, CDR1 and CDR2 are WSHSY and SAAADI. The CDR3 covers 20 residues, taking in both the cysteine and the phenylalanine. Solely the CDR3 DNA is kept, with 60 bases framed from the first base. Relative to germline, V is missing 0 bases and J is missing 1 base, with 13 bases of the junction outside any gene match.